This TCR beta chain emerged from a study of CDR3 diversity in severe acne. Each CDR3 protein is one row after TCRdb ran MiXCR on the PCR reads. Found here are 90,000 or so distinct CDR3 sequences, 45% to 50% of them singletons; the top ten hold 9.5% to 13%. This clonotype came up many times. CDR1 is MNHNS and CDR2 is SASEGT in the germline V gene. Trimming stripped 5 bases from V and 4 bases from J, with 12 bases between. This CDR3 region has 14 residues. Sequencing used blood. The chain carries TRBV6-1 and TRBJ1-5; D is unclear. The TCR sequence derives from a male donor in good health, serving as a control. CDR3 residues: CASSLLRENQPQHF. The CDR3 DNA sequence: TGTGCCAGCAGTCTTCTTAGGGAGAATCAGCCCCAGCATTTT.